These T cell receptor beta chains were read from a single sample in a study of T cell repertoires in cytomegalovirus infection. Each CDR3 protein gets one entry after TCRdb re-called the reads with MiXCR. This sample has some 920,000 distinct CDR3 sequences; 31% occur once, and the top ten carry over 12%. For these TCRs, the target antigens are not known. Source: cultured CD8+ T cells from PBMCs, taken from culture after CMV antigen stimulation. These receptor sequences come from a human donor in good health (CMV status not recorded). Some clones in this sample may be carry-over from other donors' samples. CDR3s include the opening cysteine and the closing phenylalanine or tryptophan. The D gene is left open where the match is weak. Clone size is shown for a subset of rows, as once, few, many or a class of expanded clone.

>18|TRBJ2-5|few|TRBV7-9|TRBD2
TGTGCCAGCAGCTCCGACCTCTCTAGCGGGGGGGCCCAAGAGACCCAGTACTTC
CASSSDLSSGGAQETQYF
>14|TRBJ2-2|NA|TRBV13|NA
TGTGCCAGCAGCGGGGAAGGGACCGTCGGGGAGCTGTTTTTT
CASSGEGTVGELFF
>15|TRBJ2-3|many|TRBV7-3|TRBD1
TGTGCCAGCAGCCTCACCCCACAGGGGCCAGATACGCAGTATTTT
CASSLTPQGPDTQYF
>16|TRBJ1-1|NA|TRBV19|NA
TGTGCCAGTAGTTTCAGACCGGGACACCTATTTGATGAAGCTTTCTTT
CASSFRPGHLFDEAFF
>15|TRBJ2-3|NA|TRBV5-5|NA
TGTGCCAGCAGCCCTTTGGAGGGAAGCGCAGATACGCAGTATTTT
CASSPLEGSADTQYF
>18|TRBJ2-1|NA|TRBV6-5|TRBD2
TGTGCCAGCACTCCCGGGACTAGCGGGGGTAGTTGGAATAATGAGCAGTTCTTC
CASTPGTSGGSWNNEQFF
>15|TRBJ1-5|few|TRBV4-1|NA
TGCGCCAGCAGCCAAGATGAACGTTACAATCAGCCCCAGCATTTT
CASSQDERYNQPQHF
>16|TRBJ2-3|NA|TRBV12-3/TRBV12-4|TRBD2
TGTGCCAGCCCCCCCCCCGGGGGGGCTGGGGCAGATACGCAGTATTTT
CASPPPGGAGADTQYF
>18|TRBJ2-1|few|TRBV7-6|TRBD1
TGTGCCAGCAGCTTACGAGGGGAAGGGACAGGGGGGAGGGATGAGCAGTTCTTC
CASSLRGEGTGGRDEQFF
>17|TRBJ2-2|NA|TRBV12-3/TRBV12-4|TRBD2
TGTGCCAGCAGTTTGGTCCTAGCGGGAACGAACACCGGGGAGCTGTTTTTT
CASSLVLAGTNTGELFF
>19|TRBJ1-3|NA|TRBV7-3|NA
TGTGCCAGCACCTTACTCAGGCACATCCAAATGAACTCTGGAAACACCATATATTTT
CASTLLRHIQMNSGNTIYF
>17|TRBJ2-5|few|TRBV5-4|TRBD2
TGTGCCAGCAGCTTGGCCCAGCGGGGGCCGTTAATCGAGACCCAGTACTTC
CASSLAQRGPLIETQYF
>17|TRBJ2-4|NA|TRBV4-2|NA
TGTGCCAGCAGCCAAGATGTGTCAGGGTTAGCCAAAAACATTCAGTACTTC
CASSQDVSGLAKNIQYF
>14|TRBJ1-2|many|TRBV7-2|NA
TGTGCCAGCAGCCCCGGGGGGGCGGGCTATGGCTACACCTTC
CASSPGGAGYGYTF
>15|TRBJ1-2|NA|TRBV7-8|NA
TGTGCCAGCAGCTCCGGGTTGAGGGGCTTTGCAGGCTACACCTTC
CASSSGLRGFAGYTF
>15|TRBJ2-4|NA|TRBV15|NA
TGTGCCACCAGCACCCGGAACTTTCCGGCGGACATTCAGTACTTC
CATSTRNFPADIQYF
>15|TRBJ2-1|NA|TRBV4-1|NA
TGCGCCAGCAGCCAAGAAGGGACAAAATACAATGAGCAGTTCTTC
CASSQEGTKYNEQFF
>16|TRBJ2-4|many|TRBV7-9|TRBD2
TGTGCCAGCAGCTTAGATAGCGGGGGACCGAAAAACATTCAGTACTTC
CASSLDSGGPKNIQYF
>16|TRBJ2-1|NA|TRBV4-1|TRBD2
TGCGCCAGCAGCCAAGATATGGGGGGGGCCTACAATGAGCAGTTCTTC
CASSQDMGGAYNEQFF
>14|TRBJ2-5|many|TRBV12-3/TRBV12-4|NA
TGTGCCAGCAGACCTAGGGGGGGACAAGAGACCCAGTACTTC
CASRPRGGQETQYF
>14|TRBJ2-5|NA|TRBV2|NA
TGTGCCAGAACCCTCCGGGCGGGTCAAGAGACCCAGTACTTC
CARTLRAGQETQYF
>16|TRBJ2-7|few|TRBV5-1|TRBD1
TGCGCCAGCAGCTCGGGAACCGGGACAGAAGCCTACGAGCAGTACTTC
CASSSGTGTEAYEQYF
>15|TRBJ2-1|few|TRBV27|TRBD1
TGTGCCAGCAGTTTATGGGCAGGGGGCGTTAATGAGCAGTTCTTC
CASSLWAGGVNEQFF
>14|TRBJ1-6|NA|TRBV12-3/TRBV12-4|NA
TGTGCCAGCAGTTTGAGGGGCCTCTATTCACCCCTCCACTTT
CASSLRGLYSPLHF
>17|TRBJ2-2|few|TRBV4-1|NA
TGCGCCAGCAGCCAAGAAGGAACCGGCGCCAACACCGGGGAGCTGTTTTTT
CASSQEGTGANTGELFF
>17|TRBJ2-1|few|TRBV2|TRBD2
TGTGCCAGCAGGGGAAATAGCGGGGGTTTCTCCTACAATGAGCAGTTCTTC
CASRGNSGGFSYNEQFF
>12|TRBJ1-2|NA|TRBV6-2/TRBV6-3|NA
TGTGCCAGCAGTACAGGGTCGAGTGGCTACACCTTC
CASSTGSSGYTF
>18|TRBJ2-7|few|TRBV12-3/TRBV12-4|TRBD2
TGTGCCAGCAGTTTTGTGCTAGCGGGAGGATGGTCGGTGGACGAGCAGTACTTC
CASSFVLAGGWSVDEQYF
>18|TRBJ2-3|few|TRBV6-2/TRBV6-3|NA
TGTGCCAGCAGTTTACAACCCTTCCGGACTAGGGGGGGAGGTACGCAGTATTTT
CASSLQPFRTRGGGTQYF
>13|TRBJ2-1|many|TRBV12-3/TRBV12-4|NA
TGTGCCAGCAGTGGAGGAGCCTACAATGAGCAGTTCTTC
CASSGGAYNEQFF
>16|TRBJ2-2|NA|TRBV7-9|NA
TGTGCCAGCAGCTTAGCAGTCTACCTCAACACCGGGGAGCTGTTTTTT
CASSLAVYLNTGELFF
>14|TRBJ2-7|many|TRBV7-6|NA
TGTGCCAGCAGCTTAACGGGCAGGCACTACGAGCAGTACTTC
CASSLTGRHYEQYF
>17|TRBJ2-2|NA|TRBV11-2|NA
TGTGCCAGCAGCTTAACGTTCGGCAGGGGTCAAACCGGGCAGCTGTTTTTT
CASSLTFGRGQTGQLFF
>17|TRBJ2-3|many|TRBV4-3|TRBD2
TGCGCCAGCAGCCAATCGGAGAGTAGCGGGGGCACAGATACGCAGTATTTT
CASSQSESSGGTDTQYF
>12|TRBJ2-2|NA|TRBV7-2|NA
TGTGCCGAGTTTGAGGACACCGGGGATTTGTTTTTT
CAEFEDTGDLFF
>14|TRBJ1-4|few|TRBV20-1|NA
TGCAGTGCTAGAATCCTTTCAACTAATGAAAAACTGTTTTTT
CSARILSTNEKLFF
>16|TRBJ1-2|few|TRBV29-1|NA
TGCAGCGTTGAAGATCTTTGGGTTACTAGGGCGGGTGGCTACACCTTC
CSVEDLWVTRAGGYTF
>16|TRBJ2-1|NA|TRBV20-1|NA
TGCAGTGCAAATTTACAGGGATGGGGATCCTACAATGAGCAGTTCTTC
CSANLQGWGSYNEQFF
>16|TRBJ2-3|few|TRBV24-1|NA
TGTGCCACCAGTGTAGGGGAAGACGGATACACAGATACGCAGTATTTT
CATSVGEDGYTDTQYF
>14|TRBJ1-1|NA|TRBV5-5|NA
TGTGCCAGCAACCAGCGGGACCTAAACACTGAAGCTTTCTTT
CASNQRDLNTEAFF
>13|TRBJ1-1|few|TRBV7-8|NA
TGTGCCAGCAGCTTTATGGGGTACACTGAAGCTTTCTTT
CASSFMGYTEAFF
>14|TRBJ2-7|NA|TRBV7-6|NA
TGTGCCAGCAGCTTAGAGCCACAGGGATACGAGCAGTACTTC
CASSLEPQGYEQYF